The 30 T cell receptor beta chains in this list originate from one sample, sequenced in a study of cytomegalovirus exposure and HLA in healthy donors. PCR primers comprised 60 Vbeta and 13 Jbeta primers. Here immunoSEQ multiplex PCR was the method, and the copy in TCRdb shows in-frame clones only, minus some. Seen in this sample are more than 200,000 clones; the ten most common clones hold over 0.75%. The source material was PBMCs. These receptors all come from a woman between 25 and 40 years old in good health and CMV-seropositive.

The CDR3 DNA sequence: TGTGCCAGTGACCGGGACAGGGGGCGACCGAACAATCAGCCCCAGCATTTT. Its protein is CASDRDRGRPNNQPQHF. This chain connects TRBV27 to TRBJ1-5, with 12 bases matching TRBD1. Trimming removed 9 bases from V and 3 bases from J; junction bases left unmatched: 12. Germline lookup yields CDR1 MNHEY and CDR2 SMNVEV (reference sequence). The CDR3 runs 17 residues.

The V and J genes are TRBV25-1 and TRBJ2-1; a weak D match, TRBD1 (5 bases). Trimming took 4 bases from V and 0 from J, leaving 16 bases between them. The CDR3 length is 17 residues. The germline gives CDR1 MGHDK, CDR2 SYGVNS. The CDR3: CASSGGRVRSSYNEQFF. The CDR3 nucleotides read TGTGCCAGCAGTGGGGGCCGGGTTCGAAGCTCCTACAATGAGCAGTTCTTC. The complete variable domain, with remaining parts taken from reference TRBV25-1 and TRBJ2-1, reads EADIYQTPRYLVIGTGKKITLECSQTMGHDKMYWYQQDPGMELHLIHYSYGVNSTEKGDLSSESTVSRIRTEHFPLTLESARPSHTSQYLCASSGGRVRSSYNEQFFGPGTRLTVL.

Comments on this clone: Mismatch with germline at one junction end may stem from a read error. This sample also contains other DNA sequences that code for the same CDR3. This chain joins TRBV5-4 and TRBJ1-3, with TRBD1 identical over 7 bases. Germline lookup yields CDR1 SGHNT and CDR2 YYREEE (reference sequence). CDR3 length: 14 residues. Written as DNA, the CDR3 is TGTGCCAGCAGCTTGGACAGGGGCGGAAACACTATATATTTT. Its translation is CASSLDRGGNTIYF.

This CDR3 reads CASRKDSYSPLHF. CDR3 bases: TGTGCCAGCAGAAAGGACAGCTATTCACCCCTCCACTTT. V gene TRBV9 combines with J gene TRBJ1-6; D perhaps matches TRBD1 (6 bases). CDR3 length: 13 residues. Germline lookup yields CDR1 SGDLS and CDR2 YYNGEE. With 5 bases removed from V and 8 bases from J, the gap between germline ends came to 11 bases.

The chain couples TRBV4-1 to TRBJ1-5; no reliable D call. Trimming left V 0 bases short and J 4 bases short, with 7 bases between. CDR1 is MGHRA, CDR2 YSYEKL, per germline. The CDR3 runs to 14 residues. CDR3 region: CASSQDSVNQPQHF. Written as DNA, the CDR3 is TGCGCCAGCAGCCAAGACAGCGTAAATCAGCCCCAGCATTTT.

The gene calls are TRBV18 and TRBJ1-2; 7 bases fit TRBD1. This CDR3 is 12 amino acids long. The germline gives CDR1 KGHSH, CDR2 LQKENI. V was clipped by 2 bases and J by 6 bases; unmatched bases: 0. CDR3 in DNA: TGTGCCAGCTCACCAGACAGGGATGGCTACACCTTC. Translating gives CASSPDRDGYTF.

The chain combines TRBV5-1 with TRBJ2-1, with 8 bases lining up with TRBD1. Germline-derived CDR1 and CDR2 are SGHRS and YFSETQ. The CDR3 contains 14 residues. The junction had 1 base not matched to a gene; V was cut back by 3 bases and J by 2 bases. The CDR3 DNA sequence: TGCGCCAGCAGCTCGGGACAGGCCTACAATGAGCAGTTCTTC. The encoded protein is CASSSGQAYNEQFF.

J is TRBJ1-2 and V is TRBV4-1; 9 bases match TRBD1. J lost 6 bases, V lost 4 bases, and 6 bases had no gene match. The CDR3 totals 14 residues. From germline, CDR1 is MGHRA and CDR2 YSYEKL. The CDR3 DNA reads TGCGCCAGCAGCCCAGTACAGGGGGCCCATGGCTACACCTTC. Translated, it gives CASSPVQGAHGYTF.

This rearrangement joins TRBV18 to TRBJ2-5; perhaps TRBD2 as D (5 bases). V lost 2 bases and J 0 bases, leaving 10 bases between the germline ends. Per germline, CDR1 KGHSH and CDR2 LQKENI. The CDR3 contains 15 residues. The CDR3 region is CASSPNLRDQETQYF. The CDR3 coding sequence is TGTGCCAGCTCACCAAATCTGCGGGACCAAGAGACCCAGTACTTC.

This sequence joins TRBV27 and TRBJ2-7; 8 bases line up with TRBD2. Unmatched junction bases numbered 6, after V lost 3 bases and J lost 2 bases. The CDR3 length is 15 residues. CDR1 MNHEY and CDR2 SMNVEV come from the germline V gene (reference sequence). CDR3 residues: CASSFKGLGTYEQYF. The CDR3 region has the DNA TGTGCCAGCAGTTTTAAGGGACTAGGGACCTACGAGCAGTACTTC.

The CDR3 DNA reads as TGTGCCATCAGTGGAGAGGTTCGGGGAGCTTTCTTT. It specifies CAISGEVRGAFF. V usage is TRBV10-3 and J usage is TRBJ1-1; D unresolved. With 4 bases removed from V and 10 bases from J, the gap between germline ends came to 13 bases. Germline lookup yields CDR1 ENHRY and CDR2 SYGVKD. The CDR3 has 12 amino acids.

DNA of the CDR3: TGTGCCAGCAGTTCCGAGCAGGGAACGTATGGCTACACCTTC. It specifies CASSSEQGTYGYTF. V and J are TRBV7-9 and TRBJ1-2; D is perhaps TRBD1 (5 bases). This CDR3 has 14 amino acids. Germline CDR1 reads SEHNR; CDR2 reads FQNEAQ (reference sequence). Trimming took 6 bases from V and 5 from J, leaving 16 bases between them. The whole variable domain, filled in from reference TRBV7-9 and TRBJ1-2, reads DTGVSQNPRHKITKRGQNVTFRCDPISEHNRLYWYRQTLGQGPEFLTYFQNEAQLEKSRLLSDRFSAERPKGSFSTLEIQRTEQGDSAMYLCASSSEQGTYGYTFGSGTRLTVV.

To note about this clone: The same CDR3 arises from other DNA sequences in this sample as well. The CDR3 loop is CATSRGQGNEKLFF. The CDR3, as DNA: TGTGCCACCAGCAGAGGGCAGGGTAATGAAAAACTGTTTTTT. This chain uses TRBV15 with TRBJ1-4; possibly TRBD1 for D (5 bases). The CDR3 extends over 14 amino acids. V was pared by 1 base and J by 4 bases, with 7 bases between. Germline loops: CDR1 LNHNV, CDR2 YYDKDF (reference sequence).

J is TRBJ2-2 and V is TRBV19; 8 nucleotides agree with TRBD2. Looked up from germline, CDR1 is LNHDA and CDR2 is SQIVND (reference sequence). The CDR3 is 15 residues long. V gave up 10 bases and J gave up 1 base; unmatched junction bases: 8. The CDR3 DNA reads as TGTGCCACCGGTCCGGGGGGGCGGAACACCGGGGAGCTGTTTTTT. Amino acid sequence: CATGPGGRNTGELFF.

The gene calls are TRBV30 and TRBJ1-4; D call uncertain. Germline values: CDR1 GTSNPN, CDR2 SVGIG (reference sequence). V was pared by 4 bases and J by 4 bases, with 4 bases between. The CDR3 consists of 11 residues. The CDR3 protein is CAWKYNEKLFF. The CDR3 DNA reads TGTGCCTGGAAATATAATGAAAAACTGTTTTTT.

The chain is built from TRBV2 and TRBJ1-4; maybe TRBD1 (6 bases). CDR1 is SNHLY, CDR2 FYNNEI, per germline. CDR3 length: 15 residues. Trimming took off 4 bases at V and 3 bases at J, with 12 bases between the two ends. The CDR3 coding sequence is TGTGCCAGCAGTGTAAACAGGGTACCTAATGAAAAACTGTTTTTT. It translates to CASSVNRVPNEKLFF.

The chain employs TRBV10-1 and TRBJ1-3; D might be TRBD1 (5 bases). Trimming took 2 bases from V and 4 from J, leaving 9 bases between them. This CDR3 is built from 14 residues. In germline, CDR1 is WNHNN, CDR2 SYGVQD (reference sequence). The CDR3 sequence: CASSETDRGNTIYF. The CDR3 nucleotides read TGCGCCAGCAGTGAGACCGACAGAGGAAACACCATATATTTT.

The chain combines TRBV10-3 with TRBJ1-5; D perhaps matches TRBD1 (5 bases). This CDR3 is built from 14 residues. V lost 6 bases and J 3 bases, leaving 12 bases between the germline ends. The germline V gene has CDR1 ENHRY and CDR2 SYGVKD. Here the CDR3 DNA reads TGTGCCATCAGGGAAGGAGGGGACAATCAGCCCCAGCATTTT. Residues: CAIREGGDNQPQHF.

The chain couples TRBV6-1 to TRBJ2-3; 11 bases map to TRBD2. Germline V gene data show CDR1 as MNHNS and CDR2 as SASEGT. With V trimmed by 4 bases and J by 2 bases, 8 bases remained unmatched. CDR3 length: 17 residues. CDR3 protein: CASSARGLAVLTDTQYF. CDR3 coding DNA: TGTGCCAGCAGTGCCCGGGGACTAGCGGTACTCACAGATACGCAGTATTTT.

The chain employs TRBV2 and TRBJ2-7; D not certain. The CDR3 is made up of 11 amino acids. V gave up 0 bases and J gave up 12 bases, with 9 bases separating them. The V gene's germline CDR1 is SNHLY and CDR2 FYNNEI. The CDR3: CASSEAVSRYF. The CDR3 DNA sequence: TGTGCCAGCAGTGAAGCGGTATCGAGGTACTTC. The full variable domain, completed using reference TRBV2 and TRBJ2-7, is EPEVTQTPSHQVTQMGQEVILRCVPISNHLYFYWYRQILGQKVEFLVSFYNNEISEKSEIFDDQFSVERPDGSNFTLKIRSTKLEDSAMYFCASSEAVSRYFGPGTRLTVT.

The genes are TRBV27 and TRBJ2-7; 7 bases are a match to TRBD2. With V trimmed by 5 bases and J by 2 bases, 9 bases remained unmatched. This CDR3 spans 15 amino acids. The germline CDR1 and CDR2 sequences are MNHEY and SMNVEV (reference sequence). The CDR3: CASSRLAARAYEQYF. In nucleotides, the CDR3 is TGTGCCAGCAGTAGGCTAGCGGCGCGAGCCTACGAGCAGTACTTC.

The chain carries TRBV27 and TRBJ1-4, with TRBD1 as a possible D gene (5 bases). Germline CDR1 and CDR2: MNHEY and SMNVEV (reference sequence). Deletions cut 8 bases from V and 14 bases from J, with 18 bases between. This CDR3 spans 12 amino acids. CDR3 sequence: CASRPARGQLFF. CDR3 nucleotides: TGTGCCAGCCGGCCGGCAAGGGGCCAGCTGTTTTTT.

The chain has TRBV10-1 and TRBJ1-1; no clear D. V lost 4 bases and J 6 bases, leaving 12 bases between the germline ends. Germline CDR1 is WNHNN and CDR2 is SYGVQD (reference sequence). The CDR3 is 13 residues long. This CDR3 is CASSADGRAEAFF. CDR3 coding DNA: TGCGCCAGCAGTGCTGACGGGAGAGCTGAAGCTTTCTTT.

The gene calls are TRBV10-3 and TRBJ2-1; maybe TRBD2 (6 bases). The CDR3 is made up of 16 amino acids. The germline gives CDR1 ENHRY, CDR2 SYGVKD. V shed 4 bases and J shed 4 bases, with 17 bases lying between them. The CDR3 here is CAISGEVVSRYNEQFF. The CDR3 DNA reads as TGTGCCATCAGTGGGGAGGTGGTGTCTAGGTACAATGAGCAGTTCTTC.

The rearrangement uses TRBV19 and TRBJ1-1; 7 nucleotides agree with TRBD1. The CDR3 length is 15 residues. V dropped 6 bases and J dropped 5; count of bases not matched to a gene: 12. Per germline, CDR1 LNHDA and CDR2 SQIVND (reference sequence). This chain's CDR3 is CASRLGGGALTEAFF. The DNA for the CDR3 is TGTGCCAGTAGGCTCGGAGGGGGCGCGTTGACTGAAGCTTTCTTT.

The genes are TRBV27 and TRBJ2-2; D gene unclear. Trimming left V 9 bases short and J 4 bases short, with 9 bases between. The germline CDR1 and CDR2 sequences are MNHEY and SMNVEV (reference sequence). The CDR3 loop spans 12 amino acids. CDR3 amino acids: CASRAPTGELFF. CDR3 sequence (DNA): TGTGCCAGTAGAGCGCCCACCGGGGAGCTGTTTTTT.

The chain is built from TRBV4-1 and TRBJ1-1; D gene ambiguous. Germline V gene sequence: CDR1 MGHRA, CDR2 YSYEKL. Trimming took 4 bases from V and 5 from J, leaving 14 bases between them. The CDR3 is 14 amino acids. The CDR3 loop reads CASSRGNFLTEAFF. In DNA form, the CDR3 reads TGCGCCAGCAGCCGAGGGAACTTCTTGACTGAAGCTTTCTTT.

The chain uses TRBV30 and TRBJ1-6; TRBD1 might be the D (6 bases). The V end lost 4 bases, the J end lost 10 bases, and 14 bases lay between the germline ends. Looked up from germline, CDR1 is GTSNPN and CDR2 is SVGIG (reference sequence). The CDR3 runs 13 residues. This chain's CDR3 is CAWNRAGGSPLHF. DNA of the CDR3: TGTGCCTGGAACAGGGCAGGAGGATCACCCCTCCACTTT. Using reference TRBV30 and TRBJ1-6 for the parts outside the CDR3, the full variable domain is SQTIHQWPATLVQPVGSPLSLECTVEGTSNPNLYWYRQAAGRGLQLLFYSVGIGQISSEVPQNLSASRPQDRQFILSSKKLLLSDSGFYLCAWNRAGGSPLHFGNGTRLTVT.

V usage is TRBV2 and J usage is TRBJ2-7, with D maybe TRBD2 (6 bases). The CDR3 consists of 13 residues. Trimming shortened V by 4 bases and J by 3 bases, and 10 bases separated the two germline ends. Germline CDR1 is SNHLY and CDR2 is FYNNEI. CDR3 residues: CASSVGGVYEQYF. CDR3 bases: TGTGCCAGCAGTGTCGGGGGAGTCTACGAGCAGTACTTC.

The chain uses TRBV7-7 and TRBJ2-1, with TRBD2 identical over 8 bases. CDR1 is SSHAT, CDR2 FNYEAQ, per germline (reference sequence). Trimming cost V 6 bases and J 6 bases; bases outside gene matches: 10. This CDR3 has 15 amino acids. The CDR3 DNA follows: TGTGCCAGCAGTACCGGGACTAGTAATACCAATGAGCAGTTCTTC. Translating it yields CASSTGTSNTNEQFF.